Here is one TCR beta chain with its context. Trimming took off 1 base at V and 11 bases at J, with 6 bases between the two ends. The length of the CDR3 is 10 residues. Germline V gene sequence: CDR1 SGHDN, CDR2 FVKESK. In TCRdb, the 5' RACE reads were re-called with MiXCR into one record per CDR3 protein. The sample holds hundreds of thousands of distinct CDR3 sequences; roughly 4% are singletons and the top ten take 20% to 25%. The data derive from a study of T cells after yellow fever vaccination. The rearrangement links TRBV14 to TRBJ2-7, with D unclear. This clonotype originated in a man in his late teens or twenties who received the YFV17D yellow fever vaccine. The source material was PBMCs, sampled on the day of the yellow fever booster vaccination. CDR3 sequence reads: CASSQGVEYF. The CDR3 DNA follows: TGTGCCAGCAGCCAAGGGGTGGAGTACTTC.